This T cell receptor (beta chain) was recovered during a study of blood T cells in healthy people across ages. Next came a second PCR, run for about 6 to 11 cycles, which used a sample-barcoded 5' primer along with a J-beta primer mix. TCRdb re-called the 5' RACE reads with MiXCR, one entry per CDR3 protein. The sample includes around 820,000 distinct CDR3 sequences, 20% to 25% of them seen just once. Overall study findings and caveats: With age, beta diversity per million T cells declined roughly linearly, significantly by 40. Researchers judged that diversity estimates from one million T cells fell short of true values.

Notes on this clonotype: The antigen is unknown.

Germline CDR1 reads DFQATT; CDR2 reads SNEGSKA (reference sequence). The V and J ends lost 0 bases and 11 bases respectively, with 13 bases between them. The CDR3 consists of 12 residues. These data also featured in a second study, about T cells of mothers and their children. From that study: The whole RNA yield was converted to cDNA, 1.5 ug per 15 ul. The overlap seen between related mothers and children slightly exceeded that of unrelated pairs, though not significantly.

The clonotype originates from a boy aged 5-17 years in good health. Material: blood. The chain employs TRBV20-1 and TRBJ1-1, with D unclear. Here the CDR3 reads CSARDLGPEAFF. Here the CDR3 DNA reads TGCAGTGCTAGAGATTTAGGCCCCGAGGCTTTCTTT.